This TCR beta chain derives from a study of shared clonotypes between healthy human individuals. Donors comprised only Caucasian adults living in Nashville, Tennessee. Scientists sequenced DNA from unsorted PBMC on ten immunoSEQ deep assay plates. Clones were read by immunoSEQ multiplex PCR, and TCRdb kept only the in-frame ones, dropping some. Among hundreds of thousands of clones listed, about 74% were seen once. This CDR3 comprises 17 residues. Germline V gene lookup returns CDR1 SGHRS and CDR2 YFSETQ. As concerns this clone: A much larger clone sits a single nucleotide away, making a read error possible.

The TCR was taken from a woman between 35 and 50 years old in good health. Some clones in this sample may be carry-over from other donors' samples. This rearrangement joins TRBV5-1 to TRBJ2-7, with TRBD2 identical over 10 bases. The sequenced material came from PBMCs. The CDR3, as DNA: TGCGCCAGCAGCTTGGCGACTAGCGGGCTGAGGCCCTACGGGCAGTACTTC. Protein product: CASSLATSGLRPYGQYF.